This record concerns one TCR beta chain sequence. Its specificity is not known. From germline, CDR1 is SGHRS and CDR2 YFSETQ. There are 15 residues in the CDR3. V was clipped by 1 base and J by 0 bases, with 7 bases between them. The data belong to a study of CD4 T cells in relation to SARS-CoV-2 and coronaviruses. Some clones are missing from TCRdb's copy, which holds only in-frame ones; the method was immunoSEQ multiplex PCR. The table shows 30,000 to 40,000 clones, with over 70% occurring only once. Sequencing was carried out using memory CD4+ T cells from PBMCs, cultured in vitro. The sequence came from an adult with COVID-19. This sequence joins TRBV5-1 and TRBJ1-4; D gene unclear. The DNA for the CDR3 is TGCGCCAGCAGCTTGTATCAGGCAACTAATGAAAAACTGTTTTTT. Translated, it gives CASSLYQATNEKLFF.